These 13 T cell receptor beta chains were sequenced from one sample in a study of shared clonotypes between healthy human individuals. Measured with immunoSEQ multiplex PCR; TCRdb has only the in-frame clones, and not every one. There are 2 million to 2.5 million clones in the sample; about nine tenths occur only once, and approximately 0.41% lies in the top ten. Source material: naive CD4+ T cells from PBMCs. Subset indicated: CD45RA+ positively selected. These receptors originate from a man aged 18 to 29 in good health. Some clones in this sample may be carry-over from other donors' samples.

This clone was counted a single time. The rearrangement links TRBV30 to TRBJ1-4; D is undetermined. Germline lookup yields CDR1 GTSNPN and CDR2 SVGIG (reference sequence). The CDR3 totals 13 residues. The CDR3 DNA is TGTAGTCCGCGCCCACCGGCTAATGAAAAACTGTTTTTT. Protein product: CSPRPPANEKLFF.

This sequence joins TRBV6-5 and TRBJ2-5; TRBD1 is a possible D gene (6 bases). The last part of the DNA fits TRBJ2-7 better; the J call may be wrong. Per germline, CDR1 MNHEY and CDR2 SVGAGI. The CDR3 is 14 residues long. CDR3 bases: TGTGCCAGCAGTGCGACAGGATCCACCTACGAGCAGTACTTC. It is translated as CASSATGSTYEQYF.

This chain connects TRBV28 to TRBJ2-7; 8 bases are a match to TRBD2. The trim removed 7 bases at V and 3 bases at J, leaving 5 bases unmatched. Per the germline V gene, CDR1 is MDHEN and CDR2 is SYDVKM. This CDR3 has 13 amino acids. CDR3 sequence (DNA): TGTGCCAGCACTGACCTAGCGGGCTACGAGCAGTACTTC. It codes for CASTDLAGYEQYF.

The V gene is TRBV19, the J gene TRBJ2-3; D remains unclear. There are 10 residues in the CDR3. Germline CDR1 LNHDA, CDR2 SQIVND (reference sequence). Trimming removed 10 bases from V and 0 bases from J, with 2 bases in between. The CDR3 DNA reads TGTGCCACTAGCACAGATACGCAGTATTTT. Protein sequence: CATSTDTQYF.

The chain employs TRBV28 and TRBJ2-7; TRBD1 matches at 10 bases. This CDR3 has 15 residues. After removal of 6 bases from V and 1 base from J, the junction contained 6 bases not matched to a gene. Germline assignment: CDR1 MDHEN and CDR2 SYDVKM. CDR3 protein: CASRPRDRGSYEQYF. In nucleotides, the CDR3 is TGTGCCAGCAGACCCCGGGACAGGGGATCCTACGAGCAGTACTTC.

The rearrangement uses TRBV28 and TRBJ2-3; perhaps TRBD2 as D (5 bases). This CDR3 has 14 residues. Germline V CDR1 and CDR2: MDHEN, SYDVKM. The germline V and J ends were trimmed by 1 base and 6 bases, with 11 bases remaining between them. Here the CDR3 DNA reads TGTGCCAGCAGTTTATCCCCCACTAGGGATACGCAGTATTTT. Translated, it gives CASSLSPTRDTQYF.

The rearrangement joins TRBV21-1 to TRBJ2-2; TRBD1 is the table's D call, not checked against the DNA. TRBV21-1 is a documented pseudogene. The length of the CDR3 is 18 residues. CDR3 nucleotide sequence: TGTGCCAGCAGCAAAGCAGGAGACAGGGACAATAACACCGGGGAGCTGTTTTTT. Translated, it gives CASSKAGDRDNNTGELFF.

This clone was observed once. The identical CDR3 is also encoded by other nucleotide sequences in the sample. The chain employs TRBV2 and TRBJ2-5; D ambiguous. Germline lookup yields CDR1 SNHLY and CDR2 FYNNEI. The CDR3 has 12 residues. Trimming left V 4 bases short and J 4 bases short, with 7 bases between. This CDR3 is CASSGGGETQYF. As DNA, the CDR3 is TGTGCCAGCAGTGGGGGTGGAGAGACCCAGTACTTC.

The rearrangement uses TRBV18 and TRBJ2-1, with 9 positions matching TRBD2. This CDR3 is built from 15 residues. V gave up 1 base and J gave up 6 bases; unmatched junction bases: 4. CDR1 KGHSH and CDR2 LQKENI come from the germline V gene. The CDR3 nucleotides read TGTGCCAGCTCACCACGAGCGGGAGGCTCCAATGAGCAGTTCTTC. It yields the protein CASSPRAGGSNEQFF.

This chain uses TRBV5-5 with TRBJ2-1, with a weak D call TRBD2 (5 bases). This CDR3 is 15 amino acids long. Germline assignment: CDR1 SGHKS and CDR2 YYEKEE (reference sequence). The ends were cut back, 0 bases at V and 7 bases at J, with 14 bases in the middle. The CDR3 DNA follows: TGTGCCAGCAGCTTGGCGGACGGGAATAGGAATGAGCAGTTCTTC. Its protein is CASSLADGNRNEQFF.

This chain joins TRBV4-1 and TRBJ1-4; D unclear. Germline V gene sequence: CDR1 MGHRA, CDR2 YSYEKL. The CDR3 is 17 amino acids. The germline V and J ends were trimmed by 1 base and 0 bases, with 12 bases remaining between them. As DNA, the CDR3 is TGCGCCAGCAGCCAAGGCGGTTTGCCGGCAACTAATGAAAAACTGTTTTTT. It specifies CASSQGGLPATNEKLFF.

The chain employs TRBV7-9 and TRBJ2-7; tentative D call: TRBD2 (5 bases). Germline CDR1 reads SEHNR; CDR2 reads FQNEAQ (reference sequence). V lost 6 bases and J lost 9, with 15 bases in between. The CDR3 is made up of 12 amino acids. The CDR3 DNA reads as TGTGCCAGCAGACGGGAACGGTCCGGGCAGTACTTC. Translating gives CASRRERSGQYF. Based on the CDR3 plus reference TRBV7-9 and TRBJ2-7, the full variable domain is DTGVSQNPRHKITKRGQNVTFRCDPISEHNRLYWYRQTLGQGPEFLTYFQNEAQLEKSRLLSDRFSAERPKGSFSTLEIQRTEQGDSAMYLCASRRERSGQYFGPGTRLTVT.

The V gene is TRBV5-1, the J gene TRBJ2-7; D unclear. There are 14 residues in the CDR3. The germline V and J ends were trimmed by 1 base and 4 bases, with 12 bases remaining between them. Germline loops: CDR1 SGHRS, CDR2 YFSETQ. The CDR3 DNA reads as TGCGCCAGCAGCTTGAATGTCAAGACTTACGAGCAGTACTTC. Translating gives CASSLNVKTYEQYF.